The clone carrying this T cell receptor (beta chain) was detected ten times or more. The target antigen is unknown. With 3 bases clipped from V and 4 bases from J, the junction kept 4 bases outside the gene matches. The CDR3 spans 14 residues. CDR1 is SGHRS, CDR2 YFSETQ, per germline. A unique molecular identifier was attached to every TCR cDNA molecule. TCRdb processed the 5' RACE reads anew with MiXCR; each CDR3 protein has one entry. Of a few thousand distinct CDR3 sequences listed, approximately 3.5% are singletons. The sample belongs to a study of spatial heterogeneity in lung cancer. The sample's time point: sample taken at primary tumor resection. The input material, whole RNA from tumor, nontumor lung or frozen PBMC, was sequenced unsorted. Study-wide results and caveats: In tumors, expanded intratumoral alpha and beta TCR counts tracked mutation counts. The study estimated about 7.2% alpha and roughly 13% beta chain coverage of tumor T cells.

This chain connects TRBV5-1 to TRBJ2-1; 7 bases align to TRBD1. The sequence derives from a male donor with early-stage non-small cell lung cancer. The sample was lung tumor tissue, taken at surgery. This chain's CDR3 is CASSWDSRYNEQFF. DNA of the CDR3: TGCGCCAGCAGCTGGGACAGCCGATACAATGAGCAGTTCTTC.